This entry concerns a single T cell receptor beta chain. This entry comes from a study of blood T cell repertoires in COVID-19. For the study at large: T cells, B-cell-depleted T cells, or PBMCs supplied cDNA or gDNA.

Across about two dozen US areas, participants ranged in age from roughly 18 to 95 years. Before they entered the study, exposed participants had met a COVID-19 case within 2 weeks. The CDR3 is 14 residues long. Germline V gene data show CDR1 as SGHNT and CDR2 as YYREEE (reference sequence). The V gene lost 2 bases and the J gene lost 4 bases, with 9 bases spanning the gap. Assay used: immunoSEQ multiplex PCR; TCRdb lists only in-frame clones, some missing. Among roughly 270,000 clones listed, around 80% were seen once. Sequencing was done on a sample of PBMCs or T cells enriched from blood (not recorded which). The sequence was collected from a man aged 40-55 years who had been exposed to COVID-19. The V call is TRBV5-4, the J call TRBJ2-2, with D unclear. As DNA, the CDR3 is TGTGCCAGCAGCTTCTATGCAGGCACCGGGGAGCTGTTTTTT. Its protein is CASSFYAGTGELFF.